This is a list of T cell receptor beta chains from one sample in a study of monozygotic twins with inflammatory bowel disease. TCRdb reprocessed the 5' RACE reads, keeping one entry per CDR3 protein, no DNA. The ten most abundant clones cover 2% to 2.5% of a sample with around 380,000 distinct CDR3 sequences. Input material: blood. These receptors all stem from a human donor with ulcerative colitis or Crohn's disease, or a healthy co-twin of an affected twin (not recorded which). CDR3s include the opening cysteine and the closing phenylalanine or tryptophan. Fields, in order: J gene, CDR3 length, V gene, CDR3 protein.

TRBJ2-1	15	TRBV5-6	CASSLGWASGGEQFF
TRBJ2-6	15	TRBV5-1	CASSLAMTGANVLTF
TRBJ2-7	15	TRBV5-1	CASSLLQGGGYEQYF
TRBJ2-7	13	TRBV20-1	CSATTSGGVVQYF
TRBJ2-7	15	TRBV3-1	CASSQDISSGYEQYF
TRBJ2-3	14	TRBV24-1	CATSGVHAGVTQYF
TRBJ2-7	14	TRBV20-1	CSASSAGAASEQYF
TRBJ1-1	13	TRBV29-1	CSVAGTENTEAFF
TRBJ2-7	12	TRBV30	CAWSVSGNEQYF
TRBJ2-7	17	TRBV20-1	CSAGTGRTSGSPYEQYF
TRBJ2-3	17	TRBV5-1	CASRGRLAGGLTDTQYF
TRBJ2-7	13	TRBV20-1	CSARGQMPYEQYF
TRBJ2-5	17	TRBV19	CASSMSKTSARGETQYF
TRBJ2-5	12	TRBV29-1	CSASGAQETQYF
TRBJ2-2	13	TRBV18	CASSRENTGELFF
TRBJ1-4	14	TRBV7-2	CASSLEGSNEKLFF
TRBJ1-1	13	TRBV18	CASSPQQGTEAFF
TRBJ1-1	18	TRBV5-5	CASSRIFRDRVMNTEAFF
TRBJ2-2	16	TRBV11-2	CASKTSGRLITGELFF
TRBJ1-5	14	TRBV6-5	CASSYSHSNQPQHF
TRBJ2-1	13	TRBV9	CASSVGTDNEQFF
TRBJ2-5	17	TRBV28	CASSSRVGGDSPKTQYF
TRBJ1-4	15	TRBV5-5	CASSWTGDYYEKLFF
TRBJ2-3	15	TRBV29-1	CSVGGHRISTDTQYF
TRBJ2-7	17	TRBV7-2	CASSSRGLPTVAYEQYF
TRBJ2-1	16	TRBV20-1	CSAALLAGGPSNEQFF
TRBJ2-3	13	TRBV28	CASTSGSTDTQYF
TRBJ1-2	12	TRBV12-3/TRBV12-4	CASSWSVGGYTF
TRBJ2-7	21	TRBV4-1	CASSPKIRPMGRGLGRNEQYF
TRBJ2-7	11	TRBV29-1	CSVGLAGEQYF
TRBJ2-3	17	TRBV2	CASSEARLHNSTDTQYF
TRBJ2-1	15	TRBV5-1	CASSLRTSGTNEQFF
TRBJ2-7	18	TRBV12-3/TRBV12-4	CASSLSYRTGGRKSEQYF
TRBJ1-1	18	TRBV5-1	CASSPWGRGRTWNTEAFF
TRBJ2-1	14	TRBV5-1	CASSLQGAGDEQFF
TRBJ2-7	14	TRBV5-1	CASSPRGGSYEQYF
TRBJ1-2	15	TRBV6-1	CASRGDRGRNYGYTF